This is a list of T cell receptor beta chains from one sample in a study of lymphopenia after photon versus proton radiotherapy. Assay: immunoSEQ multiplex PCR; the TCRdb copy retains only in-frame clones and omits some. The table shows under 25,000 clones, with around 84% occurring only once. The material sequenced was peripheral blood, taken from a patient treated with photon-based radiotherapy. The origin of the receptors is a man between 60 and 70 years old with pancreatic cancer. The conserved cysteine and the conserved F or W are not part of the CDR3 here. Where a row states a size, it is once, few, many or the class of an expanded clone; other rows omit it.

12	TRBJ2-3	NA	TRBV14	AVGPAGTKNTQY
14	TRBJ1-1	NA	TRBV7-3	ASSTIGQGAPTEAF
12	TRBJ1-1	NA	TRBV5-1	ASSFLSMNTEAF
15	TRBJ1-5	NA	TRBV6-1	ASSVPLTVYLNQPQH
10	TRBJ1-6	few	TRBV6-5	ASRGLGSPLH
13	TRBJ1-2	few	TRBV19	ASSIGTDDNYGYT
10	TRBJ1-1	NA	TRBV7-9	ASSGQQDEAF
9	TRBJ2-7	NA	TRBV20-1	SAGVVFEQY
10	TRBJ1-1	NA	TRBV6-5	ASSSTQLQAF
11	TRBJ1-1	NA	TRBV6-5	ASSYGEATEAF
13	TRBJ2-1	NA	TRBV11-2	ASSQQGAVSNEQF
13	TRBJ1-5	once	TRBV6-5	ASSPQGNSNQPQH
10	TRBJ2-2	NA	TRBV2	ASQGDSGELF
16	TRBJ1-5	NA	TRBV25-1	ASSESGGTGASNQPQH
11	TRBJ2-7	NA	TRBV6-1	ASNKGNRGEQY
13	TRBJ2-5	NA	TRBV5-1	ASSSRLAGGETQY
13	TRBJ2-2	NA	TRBV18	ASSPSQGNTGELF
10	TRBJ1-2	NA	TRBV7-6	ASSPWEGGYT
15	TRBJ1-5	NA	TRBV6-1	ASSDRVLLVGNQPQH
13	TRBJ2-3	NA	TRBV5-6	ASSTGIRPTDTQY
14	TRBJ2-7	NA	TRBV4-2	ASSQVPGSGSYEQY
11	TRBJ1-2	NA	TRBV6-1	ASRPRDTYGYT
13	TRBJ2-7	NA	TRBV19	ASSQRLAVPHEQY
9	TRBJ1-6	few	TRBV6-5	ASRQNSPLH
13	TRBJ1-2	NA	TRBV19	ASKVMGDSAPGYT
12	NA	NA	TRBV5-4	ASSLPGEAYEQY
13	TRBJ2-3	few	TRBV30	ALRLLGQRTDTQY
13	TRBJ1-2	NA	TRBV5-4	ASSFSKVGNYGYT
12	NA	NA	TRBV6-5	ASARDRTLYEQY
13	TRBJ2-3	NA	TRBV4-3	ASSQGSGVADTQY
11	TRBJ1-1	NA	TRBV5-1	ASSLEWDTEAF
12	TRBJ2-1	NA	TRBV7-7	ASSLVQGHNEQF
10	TRBJ2-7	few	TRBV7-2	ASSLARYEQY
13	TRBJ1-2	NA	TRBV4-3	ASSQVPLVVGGYT
14	TRBJ2-3	NA	TRBV7-3	ASSLGETGGTDTQY
10	TRBJ1-2	NA	TRBV29-1	SVDVQTYGYT
13	TRBJ2-2	NA	TRBV27	ASSIQGPDTGELF
11	TRBJ1-5	NA	TRBV7-6	AVQGGSNQPQH
11	TRBJ1-1	few	TRBV19	ASSRDREREAF
12	TRBJ1-2	NA	TRBV4-2	ASSQDQGFYGYT
13	TRBJ2-1	NA	TRBV18	ASSPNVAQYNEQF
15	TRBJ1-5	NA	TRBV4-1	ASSQAPTGTGNQPQH
15	TRBJ2-6	NA	TRBV18	ASSPPEGEGGANVLT
13	TRBJ2-7	NA	TRBV27	ASSLYSGRSYEQY
13	TRBJ1-2	NA	TRBV27	ASSAKGAGGLGYT
12	TRBJ1-4	NA	TRBV7-8	ASSFRAWDEKLF
14	TRBJ2-7	NA	TRBV18	ASSQSDGDLSYEQY
11	TRBJ1-1	few	TRBV15	ATRREMNTEAF
11	TRBJ1-2	few	TRBV7-2	ASSSSFISGYT
13	TRBJ2-3	NA	TRBV27	ASSLWGGRIDTQY
13	TRBJ2-1	NA	TRBV5-1	ASGEGLALFNEQF
13	TRBJ2-5	NA	TRBV7-9	ASSLAQGTRETQY